Sequencing of this TCR beta chain was carried out in a study of cytomegalovirus exposure and HLA in healthy donors (dated by TCRdb to between 2016 and 2019). General notes on the study: According to a later analysis, one platform produced both the 100 to 150 validation repertoires and the 720 or so repertoires of the first cohort. The aim of the study was to test whether cataloging public T cell receptors could identify signatures of past pathogen exposure. Besides the first cohort of 500 to 700 subjects, a separate validation cohort made up of roughly 120 different subjects was used. To predict cytomegalovirus infection status, the study brought together high-throughput TCR immunosequencing, statistical association of individual TCRs with disease status, and machine learning. General conclusions and limits of the study: In both the original and validation cohorts, the classifier was reported to diagnose cytomegalovirus status with high specificity and sensitivity. A total of 150 to 200 TCR beta chains were listed by the study as associated with cytomegalovirus. In vitro tests confirmed that a few of the cytomegalovirus-associated TCR beta chains recognize cytomegalovirus antigens. According to the authors, the approach could potentially be generalized to other disease states and immunological phenotypes. The validation cohort had no HLA typing available for a later analysis, so co-occurrence within that cohort was assessed over all 110 or so repertoires. In a later analysis, TCRs clustered in the first cohort were found to also tend to co-occur in the approximately 120 validation repertoires, with approximately 94% of cluster scores above 0. While some public TCRs were present in many individuals, most TCR sequences turned up only very rarely across donors.

Library preparation used the immunoSEQ multiplex PCR assay. Under the source paper's analysis protocol: A statistical classification framework was built to diagnose cytomegalovirus status from the catalog of TCR beta chain sequences. TCRdb re-hosts the immuneACCESS table, in-frame sequences only. Its copies lack some clones; in the studies checked, an unresolved V gene accounts for under half of them, and the cause for the rest is not known. V and J calls plus clone size are reproduced from that table; the DNA served to infer D and trimming. The sample includes about 180,000 clones, with more than 75% observed a single time. The ten largest account for roughly 2.5% of the sample. On this clone itself: No antigen is known for it. Base qualities are missing; no much larger clone stands one base away.

The donors were included in the validation cohort of 100 to 150 subjects, a group kept apart from the approximately 650-subject first cohort. A distance of 8 bases separates the germline ends of V and J, which lose 0 bases and 7 bases respectively. From a lookup of the germline V gene, CDR1 and CDR2 are SGDLS and YYNGEE. The CDR3 measures 13 amino acids from cysteine to phenylalanine. CDR3 DNA only is kept here, 39 bases in frame from base 1. This sequence uses TRBV9 and TRBJ2-1; the D segment could be TRBD2, given 5 matching bases. Sequenced input: PBMCs. This receptor was identified in a man younger than 35 in good health and CMV-seropositive. The nucleotides are TGTGCCAGCAGCGTAGTGTCGGGGAATGAGCAGTTCTTC. This is translated as CASSVVSGNEQFF.